The 9 T cell receptor beta chains below were found in one sample sequenced in a study of blood T cell repertoires in COVID-19. The repertoire was sequenced with immunoSEQ multiplex PCR; TCRdb's copy has only in-frame clones and lacks some. The repertoire holds around 230,000 clones, approximately 78% seen once, with 12% in the top ten. The sequenced sample consisted of peripheral blood. The source of these receptors is an older woman with active or convalescent COVID-19.

V and J are TRBV5-1 and TRBJ1-3; D remains ambiguous. Between the trimmed V and J ends, which lost 4 bases and 0 bases, there was a span of 17 bases. Germline CDR1 SGHRS, CDR2 YFSETQ. This CDR3 is built from 17 residues. CDR3 amino acids: CASSVSPVISSGNTIYF. CDR3 nucleotide sequence: TGCGCCAGCAGCGTATCACCGGTAATAAGCTCTGGAAACACCATATATTTT.

V gene TRBV24-1 combines with J gene TRBJ2-5; no firm D call. Germline CDR1 and CDR2: KGHDR and SFDVKD. Between the trimmed V and J ends, which lost 3 bases and 7 bases, there was a span of 8 bases. The CDR3 loop spans 12 amino acids. CDR3 DNA sequence: TGTGCCACCAGTGATGCCCGAGGGACCCAGTACTTC. Protein: CATSDARGTQYF.

This clone appeared a few times. The rearrangement links TRBV5-1 to TRBJ1-1; D not certain. This CDR3 is built from 17 residues. Germline loops: CDR1 SGHRS, CDR2 YFSETQ. V lost 4 bases to trimming and J lost 0 bases, with 19 bases between them. CDR3 DNA sequence: TGCGCCAGCAGCCTTACCCCGCGACAACACATGAACACTGAAGCTTTCTTT. This encodes CASSLTPRQHMNTEAFF.

This clone occurred a few times. The V gene is TRBV29-1, the J gene TRBJ1-4; the D gene is possibly TRBD1 (6 bases). The germline V gene encodes CDR1 SQVTM and CDR2 ANQGSEA. The V gene lost 4 bases and the J gene lost 4 bases, with 13 bases spanning the gap. The CDR3 has 14 amino acids. DNA of the CDR3: TGCAGCGTTGCTATCCAGGGGCTTAATGAAAAACTGTTTTTT. This encodes CSVAIQGLNEKLFF.

The chain joins TRBV19 to TRBJ2-2; D remains ambiguous. The V end was cut by 6 bases, the J end by 5 bases, with 19 bases between. The CDR3 sequence is 16 residues long. Looked up from germline, CDR1 is LNHDA and CDR2 is SQIVND (reference sequence). CDR3 amino acids: CASSQTSPPRTGELFF. The CDR3 nucleotides are TGTGCCAGTAGCCAGACTTCTCCCCCTAGGACCGGGGAGCTGTTTTTT.

V gene TRBV19 combines with J gene TRBJ1-2, with D possibly being TRBD1 (5 bases). The V gene lost 1 base and the J gene lost 4 bases, with 16 bases spanning the gap. CDR1 LNHDA and CDR2 SQIVND come from the germline V gene (reference sequence). CDR3 length equals 16 residues. The DNA of the CDR3 is TGTGCCAGTAGTATAGGGGGGGACTCTACCTTCTATGGCTACACCTTC. It encodes CASSIGGDSTFYGYTF.

This chain joins TRBV7-9 and TRBJ2-5, with a tentative D call TRBD2 (7 bases). The germline V gene encodes CDR1 SEHNR and CDR2 FQNEAQ (reference sequence). CDR3 size: 15 residues. The germline V and J ends were trimmed by 8 bases and 5 bases, with 21 bases remaining between them. In DNA form, the CDR3 reads TGTGCCAGCGACCCAACCGGGGGGACATTGGAGACCCAGTACTTC. It translates to CASDPTGGTLETQYF. Full variable domain (missing parts from reference TRBV7-9 and TRBJ2-5): DTGVSQNPRHKITKRGQNVTFRCDPISEHNRLYWYRQTLGQGPEFLTYFQNEAQLEKSRLLSDRFSAERPKGSFSTLEIQRTEQGDSAMYLCASDPTGGTLETQYFGPGTRLLVL.

The V and J genes are TRBV7-2 and TRBJ2-3; the match to TRBD2 covers 10 bases. The ends lost 3 bases at V and 2 bases at J; junction bases unmatched: 8. The CDR3 has 17 amino acids. Germline V gene lookup returns CDR1 SGHTA and CDR2 FQGNSA. CDR3 sequence (DNA): TGTGCCAGCAGCTTCTCCCCTAGCGGGGGAACCACAGATACGCAGTATTTT. Protein: CASSFSPSGGTTDTQYF.

The genes are TRBV25-1 and TRBJ2-4; perhaps TRBD2 as D (5 bases). The CDR3 spans 14 residues. The ends were cut back, 3 bases at V and 6 bases at J, with 12 bases in the middle. CDR1 and CDR2 from the germline V gene are MGHDK and SYGVNS. Here the CDR3 reads CASSDPGRGNIQYF. CDR3 bases: TGTGCCAGCAGTGATCCGGGCCGGGGAAACATTCAGTACTTC.